Listed below are T cell receptor beta chains from one sample, sequenced in a study of T-cell memory formation after mild COVID-19. In TCRdb, the 5' RACE reads were re-called with MiXCR into one record per CDR3 protein. The sample records roughly 220,000 distinct CDR3 sequences, over 9.5% being singletons. Sequencing was done on a sample of PBMCs or a T cell subset sorted from them (not recorded which). The receptor set was obtained from a man younger than 30 who had mild COVID-19 (a few samples of this study predate the infection). Cell type and time point are not known. CDR3s include the opening cysteine and the closing phenylalanine or tryptophan. The order of the fields is V gene, J gene, D gene, clone size, CDR3 protein, CDR3 DNA. A D gene is named only where the DNA matches it firmly. Clone size appears in some rows only: once, few, many, or a class for an expanded clone.

TRBV18	TRBJ1-2	TRBD1	few	CASSPVRDRWGYTF	TGTGCCAGCTCACCAGTACGGGACAGATGGGGCTACACCTTC
TRBV20-1	TRBJ1-1	.	few	CSAKDVRGSTEAFF	TGCAGTGCTAAAGACGTTCGGGGCAGCACTGAAGCTTTCTTT
TRBV12-3/TRBV12-4	TRBJ1-2	.	few	CASSRTLSGYTF	TGTGCCAGCAGCCGCACCCTTAGTGGCTACACCTTC
TRBV29-1	TRBJ1-1	TRBD1	.	CSVGADRGNTEAFF	TGCAGCGTTGGGGCCGACAGGGGGAACACTGAAGCTTTCTTT
TRBV24-1	TRBJ2-3	.	few	CATSDPGQGGMDTQYFGSYF	.
TRBV4-2	TRBJ1-6	.	few	CASSPDIQGRNSPLHF	TGTGCCAGCAGCCCCGATATCCAGGGGCGTAATTCACCCCTCCACTTT
TRBV29-1	TRBJ1-2	.	.	CSVGPRLYYGYTF	TGCAGCGTTGGCCCCCGGTTATACTATGGCTACACCTTC
TRBV4-3	TRBJ2-1	.	.	CASSRLGTVGAYNEQFF	TGCGCCAGCAGCCGCCTAGGAACGGTGGGGGCCTACAATGAGCAGTTCTTC
TRBV29-1	TRBJ2-5	TRBD2	few	CSVVLAGGQETQYF	TGCAGCGTTGTACTAGCGGGGGGCCAAGAGACCCAGTACTTC
TRBV6-5	TRBJ2-5	.	.	CASSPGYQRETQYF	TGTGCCAGCAGCCCAGGGTATCAGAGAGAGACCCAGTACTTC
TRBV20-1	TRBJ2-2	.	few	CSARDLNTGELFF	TGCAGTGCTAGAGACCTGAACACCGGGGAGCTGTTTTTT
TRBV7-9	TRBJ1-1	.	.	CASSRDQGGTEAFF	TGTGCCAGCAGCCGGGATCAGGGTGGAACTGAAGCTTTCTTT
TRBV15	TRBJ2-1	.	few	CATSRELGLTGNEQFF	TGTGCCACCAGCAGAGAACTCGGACTCACGGGGAATGAGCAGTTCTTC
TRBV10-3	TRBJ2-5	.	.	CAISDSAAGTQYF	TGTGCCATCAGTGATAGTGCGGCGGGGACCCAGTACTTC
TRBV12-3/TRBV12-4	TRBJ1-2	.	.	CASSPHSGGYGYTF	TGTGCCAGCAGTCCACACTCCGGCGGCTATGGCTACACCTTC
TRBV7-3	TRBJ2-1	.	few	CASSLATGDEQFF	TGTGCCAGCAGCTTAGCAACGGGGGATGAGCAGTTCTTC
TRBV6-2/TRBV6-3	TRBJ2-5	.	few	CASSYFETQYF	TGTGCCAGCAGTTACTTCGAGACCCAGTACTTC
TRBV4-1	TRBJ1-6	.	few	CASSQAGEYNSPLHF	TGCGCCAGCAGCCAAGCAGGGGAGTATAATTCACCCCTCCACTTT
TRBV29-1	TRBJ1-1	.	.	CSVERDPNTEAFF	TGCAGCGTTGAGCGGGACCCGAACACTGAAGCTTTCTTT
TRBV7-9	TRBJ2-5	.	many	CASSLAGSETQYF	TGCGCCAGCAGCTTGGCAGGGAGTGAGACCCAGTACTTC
TRBV5-1	TRBJ1-2	TRBD1	many	CASRPGNRGPFHF	TGCGCCAGCAGGCCTGGAAACAGGGGGCCCTTCCACTTC
TRBV7-3	TRBJ2-1	TRBD2	few	CASSGPGGPLEEQFF	TGTGCCAGCAGCGGACCGGGGGGGCCTCTAGAGGAGCAGTTCTTC
TRBV15	TRBJ1-2	.	few	CATSRDTRYGYTF	TGTGCCACCAGCAGAGATACTCGCTATGGCTACACCTTC
TRBV12-3/TRBV12-4	TRBJ2-2	TRBD1	few	CATKTGPKNTGELFF	TGTGCCACCAAGACAGGGCCCAAGAACACCGGGGAGCTGTTTTTT
TRBV21-1	TRBJ1-2	.	few	CASSFRQSRSNYGYTF	TGTGCCAGCAGCTTTAGACAGAGCCGTTCTAACTATGGCTACACCTTC
TRBV5-6	TRBJ1-6	.	few	CASSIGSPSNSPLHF	TGTGCCAGCAGCATCGGTTCCCCCTCTAATTCACCCCTCCACTTT
TRBV7-7	TRBJ2-5	TRBD2	.	CASSPQAGGETQYF	TGTGCCAGCAGCCCCCAGGCGGGGGGAGAGACCCAGTACTTC
TRBV7-3	TRBJ2-5	.	many	CASSPTGLQETQYF	TGTGCCAGCAGTCCCACGGGACTCCAAGAGACCCAGTACTTC
TRBV4-2	TRBJ1-1	.	.	CASSQEGLATAEAFF	TGTGCCAGCAGCCAAGAAGGCCTCGCCACAGCTGAAGCTTTCTTT
TRBV5-1	TRBJ1-1	.	few	CASSSLQRGTEAFF	TGCGCCAGCAGCTCGCTTCAAAGGGGGACTGAAGCTTTCTTT
TRBV7-8	TRBJ2-2	TRBD1	.	CASSLETGAGELFF	TGTGCCAGCAGCTTAGAGACAGGGGCCGGGGAGCTGTTTTTT
TRBV12-3/TRBV12-4	TRBJ1-4	.	.	CASSLYGLGQDEKLFF	TGTGCCAGCAGTCTTTACGGACTCGGGCAGGATGAAAAACTGTTTTTT
TRBV7-2	TRBJ2-5	TRBD2	.	CASSLRGAGRGVSETQYF	TGTGCCAGCAGCTTACGAGGCGCGGGTCGGGGGGTGTCAGAGACCCAGTACTTC
TRBV7-8	TRBJ2-2	.	.	CASSRPRGDVNTGELFF	TGTGCCAGCAGCCGACCCCGTGGGGACGTGAACACCGGGGAGCTGTTTTTT
TRBV6-5	TRBJ2-7	TRBD2	few	CASSRAGRSSYEQYF	TGTGCCAGCAGTCGAGCGGGACGGAGCTCCTACGAGCAGTACTTC
TRBV4-3	TRBJ2-3	.	many	CASSQDPRGDTQYF	TGCGCCAGCAGCCAAGACCCTAGGGGAGATACGCAGTATTTT
TRBV12-3/TRBV12-4	TRBJ1-2	.	.	CASSRLINYGYTF	TGTGCCAGCAGCAGACTGATTAACTATGGCTACACCTTC
TRBV27	TRBJ1-1	.	.	CASSLSRATEAFF	TGTGCCAGCAGTTTATCGCGAGCCACTGAAGCTTTCTTT